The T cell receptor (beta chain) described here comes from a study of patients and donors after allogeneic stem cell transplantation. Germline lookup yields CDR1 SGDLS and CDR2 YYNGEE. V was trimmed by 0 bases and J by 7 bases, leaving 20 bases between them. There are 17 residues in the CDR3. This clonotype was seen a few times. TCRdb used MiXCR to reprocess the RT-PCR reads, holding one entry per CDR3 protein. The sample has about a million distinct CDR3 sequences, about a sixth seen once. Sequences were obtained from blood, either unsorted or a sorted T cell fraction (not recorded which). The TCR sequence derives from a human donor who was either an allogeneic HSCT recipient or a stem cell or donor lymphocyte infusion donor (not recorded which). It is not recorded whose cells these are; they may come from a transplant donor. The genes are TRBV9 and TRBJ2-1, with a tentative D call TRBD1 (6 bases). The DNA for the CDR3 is TGTGCCAGCAGCGTAGCGGAAGTAAGGGGGAGATCGAATGAGCAGTTCTTC. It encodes CASSVAEVRGRSNEQFF.